These 32 T cell receptor beta chains share one sample of origin, sequenced in a study of tumor and adjacent non-tumor tissue in lung cancer. The library came from three nested PCR rounds adapted from ARM-PCR protocols. MiXCR was run by TCRdb on the multiplex PCR reads, yielding one entry per CDR3 protein. This sample has more than 75,000 distinct CDR3 sequences; 75% to 90% occur once, and the top ten carry 30%. The template was RNA from unsorted bulk tissue. The normal lung tissue was taken more than 3 cm from the tumor edge. The specimen sequenced was distant non-tumor lung tissue. The origin of the receptors is a man in his fifties or sixties with small cell lung cancer.

This clonotype was detected only a few times. A junction boundary mismatches the germline segment, possibly from a read error. The J gene is TRBJ2-3, the V gene TRBV6-5; 7 positions match TRBD1. The CDR3 loop spans 15 amino acids. Germline CDR1 is MNHEY and CDR2 is SVGAGI. In DNA, the CDR3 is TGTGCCAGCAGTTACCGGGCAGGGGGTGCAGTTACGCAATATTTT. It translates to CASSYRAGGAVTQYF.

This clonotype was observed at least ten times. The chain recombines TRBV20-1 with TRBJ2-1; a weak D match, TRBD2 (6 bases). V was trimmed by 6 bases and J by 3 bases, leaving 18 bases between them. CDR1 is DFQATT and CDR2 is SNEGSKA in the germline V gene (reference sequence). The CDR3 contains 15 residues. CDR3 DNA: TGCAGTGCCGCATCTAGCGCCATAAGCTACAATGAGCAGTTCTTC. This translates into CSAASSAISYNEQFF.

With respect to this clonotype: A much more abundant neighbour one base away suggests this may be a read error. This chain joins TRBV5-1 and TRBJ1-5; a weak D match, TRBD1 (5 bases). CDR1 and CDR2 from the germline V gene are SGHRS and YFSETQ. The V and J ends lost 1 base and 7 bases respectively, with 12 bases between them. The CDR3 extends over 14 amino acids. CDR3 bases: TGCGCCAGCAGCTTGTGGGGGTTTGACCAGCCCCAGCATTTT. It codes for CASSLWGFDQPQHF.

A word on this clonotype: The CDR3 carries no conserved terminal phenylalanine or tryptophan, so it likely arises from a read error. The DNA is left out, because the CDR3 cannot be placed on it with certainty; the CDR3 is given as TCRdb lists it. The chain links TRBV29-1 to TRBJ2-1. A total of 15 residues make up the CDR3, ends included. Germline loops: CDR1 SQVTM, CDR2 ANQGSEA. CDR3 region: CSAFETLKRYNEELL.

Regarding this clonotype: Given the absence of the conserved phenylalanine or tryptophan at the CDR3 end, a read error is likely. DNA for the CDR3: TGTGCCAACAGCCCAGGGGATACACAGTATCTT. This gives the protein CANSPGDTQYL. The chain combines TRBV6-6 with TRBJ2-3; D might be TRBD1 (6 bases). The CDR3 extends over 11 amino acids. CDR1 and CDR2 (germline): MNHNY, SVGAGI (reference sequence).

This clonotype showed up many times. V and J are TRBV20-1 and TRBJ1-2, with no clear D. The V gene's germline CDR1 is DFQATT and CDR2 SNEGSKA (reference sequence). CDR3 length: 12 amino acids. The V gene lost 5 bases and the J gene lost 2 bases, with 9 bases spanning the gap. CDR3: CSASLGNYGYTF. Here the CDR3 DNA reads TGCAGTGCTTCCTTGGGCAACTATGGCTACACCTTC.

The V and J genes are TRBV5-4 and TRBJ1-2; D call uncertain. CDR3 length: 13 residues. The germline CDR1 and CDR2 sequences are SGHNT and YYREEE (reference sequence). The V end was cut by 8 bases, the J end by 10 bases, with 21 bases between. The CDR3 coding sequence is TGTGCCAGTAGCCATGAAGCTAACTATTACTACACCTTC. It translates to CASSHEANYYYTF.

With regard to this clonotype: Germline is not matched at one junction end, which may reflect a read error. The genes are TRBV11-2 and TRBJ1-4; D gene uncertain. The germline V gene has CDR1 SGHAT and CDR2 FQNNGV. This CDR3 contains 15 residues. CDR3 sequence (DNA): TGTGGCAGCAACTCAACCGGACTGGCCAATGAAAAACTGTTTTTT. It yields the protein CGSNSTGLANEKLFF.

The chain carries TRBV13 and TRBJ2-7; TRBD2 matches at 10 bases. Germline CDR1 and CDR2: PRHDT and FYEKMQ (reference sequence). V lost 3 bases and J lost 6; bases outside the gene matches: 11. CDR3 length equals 16 residues. As DNA, the CDR3 is TGTGCCAGCAGCTTTGAAGTGCTAGCGGGAGCCGGCGAGCAGTACTTC. The encoded protein is CASSFEVLAGAGEQYF.

This clonotype was recorded many times. The chain uses TRBV5-1 and TRBJ2-1; weak D call: TRBD1 (6 bases). This CDR3 spans 13 amino acids. Trimming took off 5 bases at V and 4 bases at J, with 10 bases between the two ends. Germline loops: CDR1 SGHRS, CDR2 YFSETQ. The CDR3 nucleotides read TGCGCCAGCAGAGCTGACAGGTACAATGAGCAGTTCTTC. As protein: CASRADRYNEQFF. Based on the CDR3 plus reference TRBV5-1 and TRBJ2-1, the full variable domain is KAGVTQTPRYLIKTRGQQVTLSCSPISGHRSVSWYQQTPGQGLQFLFEYFSETQRNKGNFPGRFSGRQFSNSRSEMNVSTLELGDSALYLCASRADRYNEQFFGPGTRLTVL.

Concerning this clonotype: Relative to the germline gene, one junction end is altered; a read error may explain this. The chain uses TRBV6-5 and TRBJ2-1, with 11 bases aligning to TRBD2. The V gene's germline CDR1 is MNHEY and CDR2 SVGAGI. The CDR3 loop spans 17 amino acids. CDR3 in amino acids: CAGSYSILGLADNVQFF. CDR3 nucleotides: TGTGCCGGCAGTTACTCGATCTTGGGACTAGCGGACAATGTGCAGTTCTTC.

This clonotype has just one count. The germline gene is not matched at one end of the junction; a read error may be the cause. The chain recombines TRBV28 with TRBJ2-7, with 9 bases matching TRBD2. The CDR3 runs 16 residues. In germline, CDR1 is MDHEN, CDR2 SYDVKM. CDR3 coding DNA: TGTGCCAACAGTGACTCTAGCGGGACGCTACTCTACGAGCAGTACTTC. Residues: CANSDSSGTLLYEQYF.

CDR3 region: CISSLEAMGQGRNEQFF. The CDR3 DNA is TGTATCAGCAGCTTAGAGGCAATGGGACAGGGGAGGAATGAGCAGTTCTTC. The genes are TRBV11-2 and TRBJ2-1; 10 bases are a match to TRBD1. The CDR3 is 17 residues long. Germline lookup yields CDR1 SGHAT and CDR2 FQNNGV.

A word on this clonotype: Given a much more abundant clone one base away, this may be a read error. The chain joins TRBV20-1 to TRBJ2-7, with D tentatively TRBD1 or TRBD2 (5 bases each). Germline V gives CDR1 DFQATT, CDR2 SNEGSKA (reference sequence). Trimming pared 5 bases from V and 3 bases from J, leaving 14 bases between. The CDR3 runs to 13 residues. CDR3 residues: CSAASRDLYEQYF. The DNA for the CDR3 is TGCAGTGCTGCGAGCCGGGACCTCTACGAGCAGTACTTC.

Remarks on this clonotype: At one boundary the junction diverges from the germline segment, which might be a read error. The chain carries TRBV11-2 and TRBJ2-1; D call uncertain. Germline V gene sequence: CDR1 SGHAT, CDR2 FQNNGV. This CDR3 is built from 13 residues. As DNA, the CDR3 is TGTACCAGCACCTTAGTGTGGGACAATGAGCAGTTCTTC. This codes for CTSTLVWDNEQFF.

On this clonotype: Because the CDR3 is missing its conserved closing phenylalanine or tryptophan, this is likely a read error. The V call is TRBV29-1, the J call TRBJ1-1; D unclear. This CDR3 has 13 residues. Germline V gene data show CDR1 as SQVTM and CDR2 as ANQGSEA. CDR3 loop: CRGMFGQNTEAFS. In DNA, the CDR3 is TGCCGCGGTATGTTCGGCCAGAACACTGAAGCTTTCTCT.

Points on this clonotype: An end of the junction does not agree with germline; a read error may underlie this. J is TRBJ2-5 and V is TRBV5-6; D remains unclear. Per germline, CDR1 SGHDT and CDR2 YYEEEE. This CDR3 is 14 amino acids long. The CDR3 region is CARSLLLHVETQYF. The CDR3 DNA reads TGTGCCAGGAGCTTACTTTTACACGTAGAGACCCAGTACTTC.

With regard to this clonotype: The junction differs from germline at one of its ends, possibly a read error. This chain links TRBV11-3 with TRBJ2-7; D remains ambiguous. The CDR3 is 13 residues long. CDR1 is SGHNT and CDR2 is YENEEA in the germline V gene. CDR3 nucleotide sequence: TGTGACAGCAGAGTACACTCCACCTACGAGCAGTACTTC. This sequence encodes CDSRVHSTYEQYF. Based on the CDR3 plus reference TRBV11-3 and TRBJ2-7, the full variable domain is EAGVVQSPRYKIIEKKQPVAFWCNPISGHNTLYWYLQNLGQGPELLIRYENEEAVDDSQLPKDRFSAERLKGVDSTLKIQPAELGDSAVYLCDSRVHSTYEQYFGPGTRLTVT.

The rearrangement links TRBV11-3 to TRBJ2-3; D ambiguous. Germline CDR1 reads SGHNT; CDR2 reads YENEEA. The CDR3 has 12 amino acids. CDR3 DNA: TGTGATAGCAGCTTAGTCTTCGATACGCAGTATTTT. Amino acids: CDSSLVFDTQYF.

This chain joins TRBV10-3 and TRBJ2-7; D might be TRBD2 (5 bases). Germline values: CDR1 ENHRY, CDR2 SYGVKD. This CDR3 comprises 14 residues. This CDR3 reads CATNGGPYSYEQYV. The CDR3 nucleotides are TGTGCCACCAATGGAGGACCTTACTCCTACGAGCAATACGTC.

The chain recombines TRBV20-1 with TRBJ2-5, with 10 bases identical to TRBD2. Germline V gene lookup returns CDR1 DFQATT and CDR2 SNEGSKA (reference sequence). Trimming cost V 0 bases and J 5 bases; bases outside gene matches: 9. CDR3 size: 16 residues. CDR3 region: CSARESSGRVWETQYF. The CDR3 DNA reads TGCAGTGCTAGAGAGTCAAGCGGGAGGGTTTGGGAGACCCAGTACTTC.

Remarks on this clonotype: One end of the junction fails to match germline, which may point to a read error. The chain carries TRBV11-2 and TRBJ2-1; no reliable D call. The CDR3 extends over 12 amino acids. Looked up from germline, CDR1 is SGHAT and CDR2 is FQNNGV. This CDR3 reads CASGLDELQQFF. The CDR3 DNA is TGTGCCAGCGGCTTAGATGAATTACAGCAGTTCTTC.

This clonotype was seen once. Likely a read error: the CDR3 ends without its conserved phenylalanine or tryptophan. Because the CDR3's place on the DNA is in doubt, the DNA is left out and the CDR3 is given as listed by TCRdb. This sequence joins TRBV6-6 and TRBJ2-2. Germline values: CDR1 MNHNY, CDR2 SVGAGI (reference sequence). Counting both end residues, the CDR3 totals 15 amino acids. This CDR3 is CASKKRDANTGELFS.

This clonotype has only one observation. Since no conserved phenylalanine or tryptophan closes the CDR3, a read error is the likely cause. The chain recombines TRBV6-1 with TRBJ2-7; 7 bases align to TRBD1. The CDR3 length is 15 residues. CDR1 is MNHNS, CDR2 SASEGT, per germline. The V segment lost 2 bases and the J segment 3 bases; nucleotides outside the gene matches: 7. The CDR3 protein is CASSERDSHIYEQYI. Here the CDR3 DNA reads TGTGCCAGCAGTGAAAGGGACAGCCACATCTACGAGCAGTACATT.

At least ten counts were recorded for this clonotype. The chain carries TRBV5-4 and TRBJ1-3, with D perhaps matching TRBD1 (5 bases). The ends were cut back, 4 bases at V and 4 bases at J, with 15 bases in the middle. CDR1 SGHNT and CDR2 YYREEE come from the germline V gene (reference sequence). This CDR3 is built from 15 residues. CDR3 region: CASSRGHSEGNTIYF. In DNA, the CDR3 is TGTGCCAGCAGCCGAGGACACTCCGAGGGAAACACCATATATTTT.

The chain joins TRBV20-1 to TRBJ2-5; maybe TRBD2 (5 bases). Germline V gene data show CDR1 as DFQATT and CDR2 as SNEGSKA (reference sequence). There are 15 residues in the CDR3. CDR3 residues: CCVRNWRQRVETQYF. The CDR3 nucleotides read TGCTGTGTTAGGAACTGGCGGCAGAGGGTGGAGACCCAGTACTTC.

This CDR3 reads CASGLGPGGQPQHF. The CDR3 nucleotides read TGTGCTAGTGGTTTGGGTCCTGGGGGTCAGCCCCAGCATTTT. This sequence joins TRBV12-5 and TRBJ1-5, with D perhaps TRBD1 (5 bases). V lost 1 base to trimming and J lost 6 bases, with 10 bases between them. Germline-derived CDR1 and CDR2 are LGHNT and FRNRAP. The CDR3 has 14 amino acids.

This clonotype was picked up one time. The junction and the germline gene differ at one end; a read error may be behind it. This CDR3 reads CTSSRNEKLFF. CDR3 DNA: TGTACCAGCAGTCGCAATGAAAAACTGTTTTTT. The chain combines TRBV7-9 with TRBJ1-4; D is undetermined. The CDR3 contains 11 residues. Germline V gives CDR1 SEHNR, CDR2 FQNEAQ (reference sequence).

This clonotype was seen at least ten times. The chain is built from TRBV12-3 or TRBV12-4 and TRBJ1-4, with 7 bases lining up with TRBD1. This CDR3 is 16 amino acids long. With 6 bases clipped from V and 8 bases from J, the junction kept 15 bases outside the gene matches. The CDR3 DNA is TGTGCCAGCAGCTCGAACCGGGTCGGGACAGCCGAAAAACTGTTTTTT. Translated: CASSSNRVGTAEKLFF.

With respect to this clonotype: Germline and junction disagree at one end, which may indicate a read error. V gene TRBV11-2 combines with J gene TRBJ2-1; maybe TRBD2 (5 bases). The germline V gene has CDR1 SGHAT and CDR2 FQNNGV. The CDR3 has 14 amino acids. The CDR3 sequence: CTNQKRHGDNEQFF. DNA of the CDR3: TGTACCAACCAGAAGCGGCATGGCGACAATGAGCAGTTCTTT.

The rearrangement uses TRBV6-5 and TRBJ2-7; 7 positions match TRBD1. CDR3 length: 13 amino acids. Germline CDR1 reads MNHEY; CDR2 reads SVGAGI. The CDR3 region is CASSYSNQGELYV. In DNA, the CDR3 is TGTGCCAGCAGTTACTCGAACCAGGGGGAATTGTACGTT.

This clonotype came up many times. In nucleotides, the CDR3 is TGCAGTGTTATGACTAGCGCCTTAGGGGATACGCAGTATTTT. This encodes CSVMTSALGDTQYF. The chain joins TRBV20-1 to TRBJ2-3; 8 nucleotides align to TRBD2. This CDR3 is 14 amino acids long. The ends lost 7 bases at V and 6 bases at J; junction bases unmatched: 12. Germline assignment: CDR1 DFQATT and CDR2 SNEGSKA (reference sequence).